This T cell receptor beta chain was obtained from a study of blood T cells in healthy people across ages. Study context: Template switching captured about one barcoded beta molecule per two T cells.

This CDR3 has 19 residues. CDR1 is SGHAT, CDR2 FQNNGV, per germline. A sample-barcoded 5' primer and a J-beta primer mix were used in a second PCR of about 6 to 11 cycles. From the 5' RACE reads, TCRdb called clonotypes with MiXCR, one entry per CDR3 protein. The repertoire holds some 890,000 distinct CDR3 sequences, with 29% as singletons. This clonotype was detected only once. This sample was also put to use in a study of T cells of mothers and their children. That source adds: The donors comprised a handful of children and their three healthy Caucasian mothers. A second PCR was performed with the M1S primer. This primer added sample barcodes and 2-4 random nucleotides.

V and J are TRBV11-2 and TRBJ2-5; 16 bases are shared with TRBD2. The J call may not be correct, given that the DNA end is closer to TRBJ2-7. What was sequenced was blood. The sequence was collected from a woman aged 40 to 50 in good health. CDR3 region: CASSLLRGLAGGHTYEQYF. The CDR3 DNA reads as TGTGCCAGCAGCCTATTAAGGGGACTAGCGGGGGGGCATACCTACGAGCAGTACTTC.